This T cell receptor (beta chain) was retrieved from a study of T-cell reconstitution after alpha-beta-depleted transplantation in children. Trimming took off 5 bases at V and 3 bases at J, with 11 bases between the two ends. The CDR3 covers 13 residues. Germline CDR1 reads MNHEY; CDR2 reads SMNVEV (reference sequence). As it was prepared, the TCRbeta library received unique molecular identifiers. TCRdb recomputed calls from the PCR reads with MiXCR, one row per CDR3 protein. The data show about 260,000 distinct CDR3 sequences, 11% seen once. There are many counts of this clonotype. The chain carries TRBV27 and TRBJ2-7; D is perhaps TRBD2 (6 bases). The TCR sequence derives from a male patient between 2 and 15 years old who had a stem cell transplant for chronic granulomatous disease, so the T cells may come from the graft donor. The sample in question was peripheral blood, obtained 180 days after TCRalphabeta/CD19-depleted stem cell transplant. The CDR3 spells CASSPGADYEQYF. The DNA for the CDR3 is TGTGCCAGCAGTCCGGGAGCTGACTACGAGCAGTACTTC.